This T cell receptor beta chain was captured by sequencing in a study of spatial heterogeneity in lung cancer. Study results and limitations: Blood contained ubiquitous expanded tumor TCRs more at resection than at follow-up.

With 8 bases clipped from V and 5 bases from J, the junction kept 9 bases outside the gene matches. CDR1 and CDR2 (germline): SGHTA, FQGNSA. The CDR3 sequence is 15 residues long. This clonotype was recorded at least ten times. Its antigen is still unknown. TCR cDNA molecules were tagged individually, and each one carried a unique molecular identifier. In TCRdb, the 5' RACE reads were re-called with MiXCR into one record per CDR3 protein. The sample has some 37,000 distinct CDR3 sequences, about 7.2% seen once. Stated time point: sample taken at primary tumor resection. Sequences were derived from PBMCs, sampled at surgery. The receptor comes from a female donor with early-stage non-small cell lung cancer. The chain employs TRBV7-2 and TRBJ2-3; TRBD2 matches 11 bases. In DNA form, the CDR3 reads TGTGCCAGCCGTGTAGCGGGAGGGCCGTTAGATACGCAGTATTTT. Translating it yields CASRVAGGPLDTQYF.